This T cell receptor (beta chain) was captured by sequencing in a study of OX40 agonist ivuxolimab in advanced cancers. Study overall: The mean age was approximately 60 years, ranging from roughly 23 to 90, with over 70% of participants male. In three patients, partial responses were observed, one with hepatocellular carcinoma and two with cutaneous melanoma.

The study's findings and limits: Low normalized T-cell clonal expansion was also seen in some nonresponders.

V gave up 6 bases and J gave up 0 bases, with 12 bases separating them. In germline, CDR1 is MDHEN, CDR2 SYDVKM. The CDR3 consists of 15 residues. With respect to this clone: Its antigen is undetermined.

The data were produced by immunoSEQ multiplex PCR, yet TCRdb's version contains in-frame clones alone and is incomplete. Found here are about 98,000 clones, approximately 91% of them singletons; the top ten hold about 0.82%. The gene calls are TRBV28 and TRBJ2-1; TRBD2 might be the D (6 bases). This clonotype was sampled from an adult with an advanced solid tumor such as melanoma, head and neck, liver or kidney cancer. The sequenced sample was CD4+ or CD8+ T cells sorted from blood, obtained in a trial of the OX40 agonist ivuxolimab. As DNA, the CDR3 is TGTGCCAGCAGCACCCGGGACTTCTCCTACAATGAGCAGTTCTTC. It translates to CASSTRDFSYNEQFF. Full variable domain (remainder filled in from reference TRBV28 and TRBJ2-1): DVKVTQSSRYLVKRTGEKVFLECVQDMDHENMFWYRQDPGLGLRLIYFSYDVKMKEKGDIPEGYSVSREKKERFSLILESASTNQTSMYLCASSTRDFSYNEQFFGPGTRLTVL.